This TCR beta chain came from a study of identical twins (dated by TCRdb to the mid-2010s). Some background on the complete study: TCR alpha and beta repertoires from monozygotic twins, unrelated adults of various ages and cord blood were deep-sequenced to test whether fetal clonotypes persist. To rule out contamination, the twin experiments were replicated at different times with different library preparation protocols. Results the study describes overall, beyond this receptor: Out-of-frame TCR alpha sharing in monozygotic twins was systematically underestimated by recombination models, whereas sharing between unrelated individuals was in agreement with the recombination models. Fewer insertions were carried by abundant cord blood beta clonotypes; a weaker similar trend was observed in young adult naive repertoires, while no such trend was observed in memory repertoires. Compared with coincidental sharing between unrelated individuals, out-of-frame TCR alpha sequences shared between twins had an excess of sequences with low generation probability. Because the same donors could not be followed over many years, conclusions were based on cross-sectional statistical analysis. Zero-insertion analyses could be partly confounded by invariant T cells such as MAIT and iNKT, though diverse VJ usage argued against such confounding for most clonotypes. The excess sharing between twins in beta out-of-frame sequences was weaker because fewer shared sequences reduced the signal-to-noise ratio.

The library was prepared using 5' RACE. Sequenced using an Illumina HiSeq 2000. A universal primer binding site was introduced by template switching, and a unique molecular identifier was present in the final cDNA, enabling accurate counting of TCR cDNA molecules. Specific primers in the conserved constant-segment region were used to synthesize first-strand cDNA for TCR alpha and beta chains. Each cDNA library was double barcoded, with a SMART-Mk sample barcode plus Illumina barcodes, to control for contamination. TruSeq adapter sequences along with Illumina sample barcodes were introduced in two successive PCR steps. The Illumina HiSeq platform was used with custom primers to sequence TCR alpha and beta cDNA libraries. Concerning the study's data processing: MiGEC processed the raw reads to extract unique molecular identifiers, while MiXCR was used to determine the CDR3 positions. For each individual, recombination models were inferred using an EM algorithm with the repgenHMM and IGoR tools. Shared clonotypes were analyzed with the tcR package in R, and sharing was normalized by the product of cloneset sizes. Out-of-frame nonproductive sequences were analyzed to study raw recombination free of thymic and clonal selection effects. TCRdb cleaned the public reads at Q25 with fastp, built clones with MiXCR and kept in-frame beta chains. A single entry per CDR3 protein holds the most common genes and DNA from its merged rows. TCRdb's processing, not the authors', yielded these V and J calls. The sample records about 530,000 distinct CDR3 sequences, about 16% of which are singletons. The ten biggest clones cover less than 0.5% of the sample.

Regarding this clonotype: Its target antigen remains unknown. Base-call qualities are not available, and no considerably larger clone is one nucleotide away.

Every donor was a healthy Caucasian. Three pairs of female monozygotic twins, all aged roughly 18 to 29 years, made up the twin cohort. Positive isolation kits from Invitrogen were used to isolate the CD4+ and CD8+ T cell populations. The CDR3 runs 14 amino acids, cysteine and phenylalanine included. CDR3 DNA is the only sequence kept; it has 42 bases, read in frame from the first base. For CDR1 and CDR2, the germline V gene lists SGHRS and YFSETQ. V and J lose 0 bases and 5 bases, and a span of 11 bases separates them. In addition, the sample was reused for a study of yellow fever vaccine responses in identical twins. The second source states: According to the authors, in identical twins the way T cells responded to vaccination appeared partly convergent and partly personalized. Focusing on identical twins, the study followed the T cell clones that responded to the vaccine, and did so with precision.

The specimen sequenced was CD4+ T cells sorted from blood. The chain is assembled from TRBV5-1 and TRBJ2-5; a confident D gene designation cannot be given. This sequence was found in a young woman in good health. CDR3 loop: CASSLGVALETQYF. In nucleotides, the sequence is TGCGCCAGCAGCTTGGGGGTAGCATTGGAGACCCAGTACTTC.